This T cell receptor beta chain was captured by sequencing in a study of OX40 agonist ivuxolimab in advanced cancers. Whole-study context: An agonistic human IgG2 monoclonal antibody against OX40 (CD134) was given. Three patients got partial responses; one had hepatocellular carcinoma and two had cutaneous melanoma.

The protocol was immunoSEQ multiplex PCR, while the TCRdb copy is restricted to in-frame clones and leaves out a portion. There are about 82,000 clones in the sample; 88% occur only once, and 0.76% lies in the top ten. Points from the study as a whole: It was also the case that some nonresponders had low normalized T-cell clonal expansion. Antigen specificity of clonally expanded peripheral T cells was not established.

The ends were cut back, 3 bases at V and 2 bases at J, with 8 bases in the middle. This CDR3 is built from 14 residues. The germline gives CDR1 SGHAT, CDR2 FQNNGV. Comments on this clone: Its cognate antigen is unknown.

The TCR sequence derives from an adult with an advanced solid tumor such as melanoma, head and neck, liver or kidney cancer. This material consisted of CD4+ or CD8+ T cells sorted from blood, taken in a trial of the OX40 agonist ivuxolimab. The chain carries TRBV11-2 and TRBJ2-1; D uncertain. The CDR3 region has the DNA TGTGCCAGCAGCTTCGGACCAACCTACAATGAGCAGTTCTTC. This encodes CASSFGPTYNEQFF.